This is a list of T cell receptor beta chains from one sample in a study of regulatory T cells in long-lasting Graves disease. TCRdb passed the multiplex PCR reads through MiXCR, listing each CDR3 protein once. The sample comprises around 500,000 distinct CDR3 sequences, 15% to 20% of which are singletons, and approximately 25% rests with the top ten. The sample also formed part of further work on T cells in Graves' hyperthyroidism and ophthalmopathy.

This specimen was peripheral blood mononuclear cells (PBMCs), taken at new diagnosis, from a patient treated with antithyroid drugs. These receptors came from a woman aged 35-60 years with Graves disease. The CDR3 runs from the conserved cysteine through the conserved F or W. A D gene is named only where the DNA matches it firmly. Size is stated for part of the rows, as once, few or many counts, or as a class when the clone is expanded.

d_call	v_call	j_call	clone_size	cdr3_nt	cdr3_aa
.	TRBV18	TRBJ1-2	many	TGTGCCAGCTCACCGGAAAGCTATGGCTACACCTTC	CASSPESYGYTF
.	TRBV28	TRBJ1-2	many	TGTGCCATACTGCGCTTACAGGGAGATGGCTACACCTTC	CAILRLQGDGYTF
.	TRBV6-9	TRBJ2-5	many	TGTGCCAGCAGTTACTGGGAGACCCAGTACTTC	CASSYWETQYF
.	TRBV18	TRBJ2-1	.	TGTGCCAGCTCACCTCCTCAGGGTCTGAATGAGCAGTTCTTC	CASSPPQGLNEQFF
.	TRBV10-3	TRBJ2-3	.	TGTGCCGCCCGACCGGGACAAAGTTTCACAGATACGCAGTATTTT	CAARPGQSFTDTQYF
.	TRBV7-6	TRBJ1-6	many	TGTGCCAGCAGCTTGAGACCGAATTCACCCCTCCACTTT	CASSLRPNSPLHF
TRBD2	TRBV5-1	TRBJ2-1	.	TGCGCCAGCAGCGCCTATAGCGGGGGGGCGGATGAGCAGTTCTTC	CASSAYSGGADEQFF
.	TRBV6-1	TRBJ1-1	many	TGTGCCAGTCGCCCGGTAGGGAACACTGAAGCTTTCTTT	CASRPVGNTEAFF
.	TRBV19	TRBJ1-2	many	TGTGCCAGTACCCGAGACGGACTCTCCGGTGGCTACACCTTC	CASTRDGLSGGYTF
.	TRBV5-1	TRBJ2-1	many	TGCGCCAGCAGCTGGGACACTCGAAACAATGAGCAGTTCTTC	CASSWDTRNNEQFF
TRBD1	TRBV2	TRBJ1-5	.	TGTGCCAGCATAGGACAGGGGGTCGGTCAGCCCCAGCATTTT	CASIGQGVGQPQHF
.	TRBV7-2	TRBJ2-6	few	TGTGCCAGCAGCAACTACTCTGGGGCCAACGTCCTGACTTTC	CASSNYSGANVLTF
TRBD1	TRBV5-1	TRBJ1-1	many	TGCGCCAGCAGCTTGGTGCAGGGGGAGACTGAAGCTTTCTTT	CASSLVQGETEAFF
TRBD1	TRBV20-1	TRBJ2-1	.	TGCAGTTCCCTAATTAGGACAGGGCTTCTCAATGAGCAGTTCTTC	CSSLIRTGLLNEQFF